The entry below gives a single TCR beta chain sequence along with its context. The data stem from a study of blood T cell repertoires in COVID-19. Study background: Samples of COVID-19 (acute and convalescent) were obtained from the United States, Italy and Spain. In each case, the material was cDNA or gDNA derived from T cells, B-cell-depleted T cells, or PBMCs.

Original data processing: Reference gene primer amplification yielded estimated nucleated cell counts. Repertoires were generated with immunoSEQ multiplex PCR, while TCRdb's copy carries only in-frame clones and drops some. The V and J calls and clone size come from that table; D and trimming were worked out from the DNA. The table lists under 200,000 clones, 75% to 85% of them singletons, with approximately 6.9% in the top ten. The sample consisted of peripheral blood. This clonotype was obtained from a man in his sixties with acute or convalescent COVID-19.

In nucleotides, the CDR3 is TGTGCCAGCTCACCCGGACTAGCGGGGAACACCGGGGAGCTGTTTTTT. As protein: CASSPGLAGNTGELFF. The chain links TRBV18 to TRBJ2-2; TRBD2 matches 11 bases. The CDR3 contains 16 residues. V shed 3 bases, J shed 1 base, and the junction held 1 base outside the gene matches. CDR1 is KGHSH, CDR2 LQKENI, per germline.